The 13 T cell receptor beta chains below come from one sample, sequenced in a study of cytomegalovirus exposure and HLA in healthy donors. PCR employed 60 Vbeta and 13 Jbeta primers. Clones were read by immunoSEQ multiplex PCR, and TCRdb kept only the in-frame ones, dropping some. Here the sample spans 93,000 or so clones, roughly three quarters being singletons. Sequencing was performed on PBMCs. Receptors originate from a woman aged 18-29 years in good health and CMV-seropositive.

This chain's CDR3 is CASSFGGGPSVYEQYF. The CDR3 DNA reads TGCGCCAGCAGCTTTGGCGGGGGGCCGTCGGTGTACGAGCAGTACTTC. The V call is TRBV5-1, the J call TRBJ2-7, with TRBD2 matching 8 bases. In germline, CDR1 is SGHRS, CDR2 YFSETQ. V shed 2 bases and J 4 bases; nucleotides not matched to a gene: 11. The CDR3 length is 16 residues.

This clone rates as medium-sized (0.01 to 0.1%). V usage is TRBV27 and J usage is TRBJ2-3; 14 bases line up with TRBD2. Germline V gene sequence: CDR1 MNHEY, CDR2 SMNVEV (reference sequence). V lost 5 bases, J lost 2 bases, and 9 bases stayed unmatched. CDR3 size: 18 residues. This chain's CDR3 is CASSGGTSGGPFTDTQYF. CDR3 DNA: TGTGCCAGCAGTGGGGGGACTAGCGGGGGTCCTTTCACAGATACGCAGTATTTT.

The chain links TRBV7-2 to TRBJ2-3; the match to TRBD2 covers 11 bases. V lost 3 bases and J lost 5; bases outside the gene matches: 7. The germline V gene has CDR1 SGHTA and CDR2 FQGNSA. The CDR3 consists of 16 residues. CDR3 protein: CASSFSIAGGRDTQYF. CDR3 nucleotide sequence: TGTGCCAGCAGCTTCTCTATAGCGGGGGGGAGAGATACGCAGTATTTT.

The rearrangement links TRBV5-1 to TRBJ2-5; a weak D match, TRBD2 (5 bases). CDR1 is SGHRS, CDR2 YFSETQ, per germline. Trimming removed 5 bases from V and 9 bases from J, with 23 bases in between. This CDR3 is 15 amino acids long. The CDR3 DNA reads TGCGCCAGCAGTCCGGTCGGTACGGCGCTGCGGGCCCAGTACTTC. Residues: CASSPVGTALRAQYF.

This sequence joins TRBV2 and TRBJ2-5; D is ambiguous. Germline V gene data show CDR1 as SNHLY and CDR2 as FYNNEI. The germline V and J ends were trimmed by 6 bases and 7 bases, with 9 bases remaining between them. The CDR3 is 11 residues long. The CDR3 DNA reads TGTGCCAGCAGCGTAAGAGGGACCCAGTACTTC. This encodes CASSVRGTQYF.

The chain couples TRBV4-1 to TRBJ2-7; TRBD2 matches 12 bases. Germline-derived CDR1 and CDR2 are MGHRA and YSYEKL. The CDR3 is 18 amino acids. The trim removed 3 bases at V and 5 bases at J, leaving 14 bases unmatched. The CDR3 region is CASSQEGLAGSKRNEQYF. CDR3 coding DNA: TGCGCCAGCAGCCAGGAAGGACTAGCGGGGTCGAAACGGAACGAGCAGTACTTC.

This chain links TRBV5-1 with TRBJ2-3; TRBD1 agrees at 9 bases. J lost 4 bases, V lost 2 bases, and 2 bases had no gene match. CDR3 length equals 14 residues. Germline V gene lookup returns CDR1 SGHRS and CDR2 YFSETQ. For the CDR3, the DNA is TGCGCCAGCAGCTTTACAGGGGGCCCAGATACGCAGTATTTT. Protein: CASSFTGGPDTQYF.

This clone was detected only a few times. The V gene is TRBV6-6, the J gene TRBJ2-7, with 9 bases matching TRBD1. After removal of 5 bases from V and 3 bases from J, the junction contained 2 bases not matched to a gene. CDR1 and CDR2 from the germline V gene are MNHNY and SVGAGI (reference sequence). The CDR3 length is 13 residues. Written as DNA, the CDR3 is TGTGCCAGCAGTGGACAGGGGAGCTACGAGCAGTACTTC. Translated, it gives CASSGQGSYEQYF.

The V gene is TRBV27, the J gene TRBJ1-5, with D perhaps TRBD1 (5 bases). This CDR3 contains 14 residues. Germline assignment: CDR1 MNHEY and CDR2 SMNVEV (reference sequence). V was cut by 7 bases and J by 7 bases, with 17 bases left in between. The CDR3 region is CASKPLDSIQPQHF. The CDR3 DNA is TGTGCCAGCAAGCCCCTCGACAGCATCCAGCCCCAGCATTTT.

The chain is built from TRBV7-9 and TRBJ2-5; 9 bases are a match to TRBD2. The V gene's germline CDR1 is SEHNR and CDR2 FQNEAQ (reference sequence). The CDR3 has 15 residues. V gave up 1 base and J gave up 4 bases; unmatched junction bases: 4. The CDR3: CASSLELAGLETQYF. The CDR3 DNA reads TGTGCCAGCAGCTTAGAACTAGCGGGCCTAGAGACCCAGTACTTC.

This chain joins TRBV15 and TRBJ1-1; possible D gene TRBD1, 6 bases. The CDR3 has 15 residues. Per the germline V gene, CDR1 is LNHNV and CDR2 is YYDKDF (reference sequence). The V and J ends lost 0 bases and 4 bases respectively, with 12 bases between them. The CDR3: CATSREDRVGTEAFF. The CDR3 region has the DNA TGTGCCACCAGCAGAGAGGACAGAGTGGGCACTGAAGCTTTCTTT.

This rearrangement joins TRBV9 to TRBJ2-3; TRBD2 matches at 8 bases. The CDR3 has 16 residues. The germline V gene encodes CDR1 SGDLS and CDR2 YYNGEE. The V segment lost 3 bases and the J segment 6 bases; nucleotides outside the gene matches: 12. CDR3 bases: TGTGCCAGCAGCGCCATGGGAGCGGGAGCTGGGGATACGCAGTATTTT. Residues: CASSAMGAGAGDTQYF.

The chain uses TRBV19 and TRBJ1-1; D is unclear. With 1 base removed from V and 3 bases from J, the gap between germline ends came to 15 bases. Germline lookup yields CDR1 LNHDA and CDR2 SQIVND (reference sequence). This CDR3 is 16 amino acids long. The CDR3 DNA follows: TGTGCCAGTAGTATAGCCCTACCCGGGTGGGACACTGAAGCTTTCTTT. It specifies CASSIALPGWDTEAFF.